This T cell receptor (beta chain) emerged from a study of shared clonotypes between healthy human individuals (dated by TCRdb to the early 2020s). The study in broad terms: The cohort comprised a couple of women and three men aged 18 to 49 years. The study deeply sequenced blood TCR repertoires of about 5 healthy adults to estimate repertoire size and the extent of clonotype sharing between individuals. To increase sequencing depth and limit assay-specific biases, TCR repertoire library preparation and sequencing were carried out by different laboratories using diverse techniques. For each donor, three plates each were used for CD4 naive and CD4 memory, two plates were used for CD8 naive, and one plate was used for CD8 memory. Leukapheresis yielded between about 0.85 and 10 billion PBMCs per donor.

The donors were healthy, HIV-negative adults who had no recently reported acute infections or vaccinations. Only Caucasian adults living in Nashville, Tennessee, USA were represented among the donors. Magnetic negative selection was used to enrich CD4+ T cells, after which naive cells were positively selected on CD45RA and the negative fraction became the memory subset. Blood was collected by leukapheresis, and PBMCs were isolated by Ficoll-Histopaque density gradient centrifugation and then cryopreserved in liquid nitrogen vapor phase. Purity and quantity of every magnetically sorted T cell population were checked by analytical flow cytometry. From each sorted fraction, genomic DNA was isolated and quantified by UV absorbance on a Nanodrop 2000c. With respect to this clone: No cognate antigen has been identified for it. Per-base qualities were not stored, and no clone one base away is much larger.

The paper's findings and limits, for the study overall: Even with the large sequencing depth, rarefaction of the sorted-subset datasets indicated that sequencing was incomplete. Pairwise subsampling led to the expectation that sequencing depth would affect the degree of clonotype sharing among donors. Sampling was limited to blood, and TCR repertoires in tissue likely differ from TCR repertoires in blood. Sharing across a handful of donors was observed for roughly 5% of naive CD4, around 3.5% of naive CD8, roughly 2.3% of memory CD4, and less than 0.45% of memory CD8 clonotypes. Because the study included only a small number of donors, the genetic and exposure-history diversity represented was limited. Larger estimated clonotype richness was generally found for naive subsets than for memory subsets. Compared with non-shared clonotypes, the clonotypes found in all four sorted-subset donors had higher generation probabilities.

According to the germline V gene (reference sequence), CDR1 reads LNHDA and CDR2 reads SQIVND. V is trimmed back by 4 bases and J by 4 bases, and the junction contains 6 bases that no gene match accounts for. Spanning cysteine to phenylalanine, the CDR3 consists of 15 amino acids. Just the 45-base CDR3 DNA is kept, in frame starting at base 1. Using the deep immunoSEQ assay, TCR CDR3 regions were amplified from genomic DNA by multiplex PCR. Extracted genomic DNA from each cell subset was distributed evenly across all wells of several immunoSEQ 96-well plates, and each plate was treated as a replicate. For sorted subsets, 150 to 200 ng genomic DNA, equal to 30,000 to 35,000 T cell genomes, was loaded into each replicate PCR. Purified libraries were quantified with a Qubit 3.0 fluorometer, sized on a Bioanalyzer 2100, and re-quantified with the KAPA Library Quantification kit. A separate single-read 150-cycle Illumina NextSeq 550 flow cell was used to sequence each immunoSEQ 96-well plate. Turning to the authors' computational methods: The immunoSEQ output contained only junctional sequences without quality scores, so filtering could not match that applied to full-length reads. Sequences were annotated with PyIR, a Python wrapper for IgBLAST v1.9, and V/J genes and CDR3 were assigned using IMGT germline references. Reads were filtered out if the reads had weak V/J assignments (E-value above 1e-6), no CDR3, stop codons, out-of-frame junctions, or ambiguous translated residues. V3J clonotypes were defined as sequences sharing the same inferred V gene, J gene, and CDR3 amino acid sequence. To compute the percentage overlap between repertoires, the number of shared unique clonotypes was divided by the size of the smaller repertoire. RTK rarefaction, the Chao1 estimator, and Recon v2.1 estimates of unobserved clonotypes were used to assess repertoire richness. OLGA was used to compute generation probabilities for all TCRbeta clonotypes that the gDNA method yielded from a handful of donors. Entries here come from immuneACCESS through TCRdb and include only in-frame sequences with V and J called. Some clones fail to appear in such tables; in the studies checked, an unresolved V gene covers under half of the shortfall, and the cause of the remainder is unknown. V and J calls and clone size are as listed in that table; D and trimming were resolved from the DNA. The sample has over 2 million clones on record, 92% of them singletons. The ten top clones hold 0.3% to 0.4% of the sample.

The sample taken for sequencing was naive CD4+ T cells from PBMCs. Interpreted using the paper, the cell subset or site label stands for: CD45RA+ positively selected. This receptor chain uses TRBV19 and TRBJ1-2; TRBD1 lines up with 10 middle nucleotides. The receptor was isolated from a young man in good health. Some clones in this sample may be carry-over from other donors' samples. The DNA is as follows: TGTGCCAGTAGTAGGGACAGGGGAGGAATCTATGGCTACACCTTC. Translated, it gives CASSRDRGGIYGYTF. Outside the CDR3, residues come from the reference TRBV19 and TRBJ1-2 proteins, so the full variable domain is: DGGITQSPKYLFRKEGQNVTLSCEQNLNHDAMYWYRQDPGQGLRLIYYSQIVNDFQKGDIAEGYSVSREKKESFPLTVTSAQKNPTAFYLCASSRDRGGIYGYTFGSGTRLTVV.